These 30 T cell receptor beta chains came from one sample sequenced in a study of shared clonotypes between healthy human individuals. Naive CD8 isolation took CD45RO-negative cells positively selected for CCR7 and excluded terminally differentiated effector memory CD45RA+ cells. The repertoire was sequenced with immunoSEQ multiplex PCR; TCRdb's copy has only in-frame clones and lacks some. The sample lists about 820,000 clones, 85% to 95% occurring once. Sequenced input: naive CD8+ T cells sorted from blood. The origin of the receptors is a young man in good health.

Only one count was recorded for this clone. The chain uses TRBV21-1 and TRBJ1-4. TRBV21-1 is annotated as a pseudogene. CDR3 size: 19 residues. In nucleotides, the CDR3 is TGTGCCAGCAGCAAACAAAACCTCCTTCTCGGGATACATAATGAAAAACTGTTTTTT. Translation: CASSKQNLLLGIHNEKLFF.

V is TRBV7-8 and J is TRBJ2-2; 12 bases fit TRBD2. Germline CDR1 reads SGHVS; CDR2 reads FQNEAQ. The CDR3 runs to 16 residues. V was clipped by 1 base and J by 7 bases; unmatched bases: 4. CDR3 sequence: CASSLGTSGMVGELFF. CDR3 coding DNA: TGTGCCAGCAGCTTAGGGACTAGCGGGATGGTCGGGGAGCTGTTTTTT.

The chain couples TRBV29-1 to TRBJ2-3, with 8 bases lining up with TRBD1. J was trimmed by 3 bases and V by 4 bases; bases with no gene match: 9. The CDR3 totals 15 residues. Per the germline V gene, CDR1 is SQVTM and CDR2 is ANQGSEA. The CDR3 DNA follows: TGCAGCGTTGGACCCGGAGGACAGGGAACAGATACGCAGTATTTT. Its translation is CSVGPGGQGTDTQYF.

V usage is TRBV7-6 and J usage is TRBJ2-1; 9 bases fit TRBD2. The germline V gene has CDR1 SGHVS and CDR2 FNYEAQ. This CDR3 has 15 amino acids. V lost 1 base and J lost 9; bases outside the gene matches: 7. Here the CDR3 DNA reads TGTGCCAGCAGCTTAGGCAGCGGGAGGAGGGGTGAGCAGTTCTTC. It codes for CASSLGSGRRGEQFF.

The chain recombines TRBV12-5 with TRBJ2-1; TRBD2 matches 9 bases. CDR3 size: 17 residues. V shed 0 bases and J 2 bases; nucleotides not matched to a gene: 5. Per the germline V gene, CDR1 is LGHNT and CDR2 is FRNRAP. CDR3 nucleotide sequence: TGTGCTAGTGGTTTGGTAAATAGCGGGAGCCCCTACAATGAGCAGTTCTTC. This gives the protein CASGLVNSGSPYNEQFF.

V is TRBV27 and J is TRBJ1-5, with D perhaps TRBD1 (6 bases). CDR1 is MNHEY, CDR2 SMNVEV, per germline (reference sequence). V shed 0 bases and J shed 1 base, with 13 bases lying between them. This CDR3 is 17 amino acids long. The CDR3 DNA is TGTGCCAGCAGTTTATCGGGTACAGGGTGGAGCAATCAGCCCCAGCATTTT. Translating it yields CASSLSGTGWSNQPQHF.

The chain recombines TRBV27 with TRBJ2-7; D gene uncertain. Between the trimmed V and J ends, which lost 6 bases and 4 bases, there was a span of 13 bases. The CDR3 runs 13 residues. Germline CDR1 and CDR2: MNHEY and SMNVEV (reference sequence). The CDR3 DNA reads TGTGCCAGCAGCCACCGGGCAGGTTACGAGCAGTACTTC. It is translated as CASSHRAGYEQYF.

This sequence joins TRBV7-2 and TRBJ2-5, with D perhaps matching TRBD1 (5 bases). Germline V gives CDR1 SGHTA, CDR2 FQGNSA. This CDR3 is built from 15 residues. Between the trimmed V and J ends, which lost 1 base and 2 bases, there was a span of 11 bases. For the CDR3, the DNA is TGTGCCAGCAGCTTAGGGGTCAGGGAACAAGAGACCCAGTACTTC. Translated, it gives CASSLGVREQETQYF.

This clone has a handful of counts. The chain couples TRBV19 to TRBJ2-5; 8 positions agree with TRBD2. Germline lookup yields CDR1 LNHDA and CDR2 SQIVND (reference sequence). The J segment lost 4 bases and the V segment lost 3 bases, leaving 10 bases of the junction unmatched. CDR3 length: 16 amino acids. CDR3 sequence reads: CASSIGAGADGETQYF. CDR3 coding DNA: TGTGCCAGTAGTATCGGAGCGGGAGCTGACGGAGAGACCCAGTACTTC.

This chain connects TRBV28 to TRBJ1-1; 8 positions match TRBD1. CDR3 length: 16 amino acids. Germline V lookup: CDR1 MDHEN, CDR2 SYDVKM. Trimming removed 3 bases from V and 8 bases from J; junction bases left unmatched: 14. CDR3 sequence: CASSLSTGTGWGEAFF. The CDR3 DNA reads as TGTGCCAGCAGTTTGTCGACCGGGACAGGATGGGGGGAAGCTTTCTTT. Using reference TRBV28 and TRBJ1-1 for the parts outside the CDR3, the full variable domain is DVKVTQSSRYLVKRTGEKVFLECVQDMDHENMFWYRQDPGLGLRLIYFSYDVKMKEKGDIPEGYSVSREKKERFSLILESASTNQTSMYLCASSLSTGTGWGEAFFGQGTRLTVV.

This clone was observed once. The rearrangement joins TRBV27 to TRBJ2-7; D remains unclear. Trimming pared 2 bases from V and 3 bases from J, leaving 8 bases between. From germline, CDR1 is MNHEY and CDR2 SMNVEV (reference sequence). The CDR3 covers 13 residues. The CDR3: CASSLQPSYEQYF. The CDR3, as DNA: TGTGCCAGCAGTTTACAGCCGAGCTACGAGCAGTACTTC.

This chain links TRBV14 with TRBJ2-3; 8 nucleotides line up with TRBD2. CDR1 and CDR2 from the germline V gene are SGHDN and FVKESK. The J segment lost 4 bases and the V segment lost 0 bases, leaving 9 bases of the junction unmatched. The CDR3 has 17 amino acids. The CDR3 region is CASSQEGSGSGPDTQYF. As DNA, the CDR3 is TGTGCCAGCAGCCAAGAAGGAAGCGGGAGTGGCCCAGATACGCAGTATTTT.

The chain combines TRBV12-5 with TRBJ2-3; 10 bases fit TRBD1. Germline V lookup: CDR1 LGHNT, CDR2 FRNRAP. The CDR3 runs to 15 residues. The J segment lost 6 bases and the V segment lost 8 bases, leaving 11 bases of the junction unmatched. The CDR3 protein is CASRGDRGIWDTQYF. CDR3 DNA sequence: TGTGCTAGTCGAGGGGACAGGGGCATATGGGATACGCAGTATTTT.

Comment on this clone: Other nucleotide sequences in the sample specify the same CDR3. The J gene is TRBJ2-7, the V gene TRBV5-1, with 9 bases aligning to TRBD1. Looked up from germline, CDR1 is SGHRS and CDR2 is YFSETQ. The CDR3 is 14 residues long. The junction had 5 bases not matched to a gene; V was cut back by 4 bases and J by 3 bases. The CDR3 DNA reads TGCGCCAGCAGCCCCGGGACAGGGAGCTACGAGCAGTACTTC. Its protein is CASSPGTGSYEQYF.

The genes are TRBV4-1 and TRBJ2-5; no definite D call. The V end was cut by 0 bases, the J end by 5 bases, with 10 bases between. From germline, CDR1 is MGHRA and CDR2 YSYEKL. This CDR3 is built from 14 residues. The CDR3 nucleotides are TGCGCCAGCAGCCAAGATCTGGGTTTGGAGACCCAGTACTTC. It is translated as CASSQDLGLETQYF.

The rearrangement links TRBV7-9 to TRBJ2-7, with 15 bases identical to TRBD2. This CDR3 has 19 amino acids. Germline V gene sequence: CDR1 SEHNR, CDR2 FQNEAQ (reference sequence). V lost 6 bases and J lost 0; bases outside the gene matches: 12. CDR3 protein: CASRPLAGTSGRPSYEQYF. In DNA form, the CDR3 reads TGTGCCAGCAGGCCTCTTGCCGGGACTAGCGGGAGGCCCTCCTACGAGCAGTACTTC.

This chain joins TRBV11-2 and TRBJ2-7; TRBD2 matches at 12 bases. Germline loops: CDR1 SGHAT, CDR2 FQNNGV. The ends lost 5 bases at V and 4 bases at J; junction bases unmatched: 9. The CDR3 runs 16 residues. CDR3 in amino acids: CASSPELAGGGYEQYF. CDR3 DNA: TGTGCCAGCAGCCCAGAGCTAGCGGGAGGGGGGTACGAGCAGTACTTC.

CDR3 sequence (DNA): TGTGCCAGCAGTACTTCAGGGGGGGCCTACAATGAGCAGTTCTTC. Translation gives CASSTSGGAYNEQFF. The chain carries TRBV6-5 and TRBJ2-1; D assignment may be TRBD1 or TRBD2 (7 bases each). The CDR3 is 15 amino acids. Deletions cut 5 bases from V and 2 bases from J, with 13 bases between. The V gene's germline CDR1 is MNHEY and CDR2 SVGAGI.

The J gene is TRBJ2-1, the V gene TRBV7-9; D might be TRBD1 (6 bases). The CDR3 covers 16 residues. V lost 5 bases and J 2 bases, leaving 16 bases between the germline ends. Germline assignment: CDR1 SEHNR and CDR2 FQNEAQ (reference sequence). CDR3: CASSPKDSQTYNEQFF. CDR3 bases: TGTGCCAGCAGCCCCAAGGACAGCCAAACCTACAATGAGCAGTTCTTC.

In DNA, the CDR3 is TGCGCCAGCAGCTTGGCCGGACTAGCGGGAGGTTCGACAGATACGCAGTATTTT. It is translated as CASSLAGLAGGSTDTQYF. The rearrangement uses TRBV5-1 and TRBJ2-3; TRBD2 matches 14 bases. CDR1 is SGHRS and CDR2 is YFSETQ in the germline V gene. This CDR3 comprises 18 residues. V lost 0 bases and J lost 3; bases outside the gene matches: 6.

The rearrangement joins TRBV2 to TRBJ2-1; 11 nucleotides line up with TRBD2. J was trimmed by 8 bases and V by 9 bases; bases with no gene match: 3. Looked up from germline, CDR1 is SNHLY and CDR2 is FYNNEI. The CDR3 spans 12 residues. CDR3 DNA: TGTGCCAGTAGCGGGAGGGCCCATGAGCAGTTCTTC. Amino acid sequence: CASSGRAHEQFF.

J is TRBJ1-4 and V is TRBV29-1; 7 positions agree with TRBD1. Per the germline V gene, CDR1 is SQVTM and CDR2 is ANQGSEA. V shed 2 bases, J shed 7 bases, and the junction held 7 bases outside the gene matches. The CDR3 is 14 amino acids. CDR3 in amino acids: CSVEIAGGGEKLFF. CDR3 coding DNA: TGCAGCGTTGAAATTGCAGGGGGTGGTGAAAAACTGTTTTTT. Using reference TRBV29-1 and TRBJ1-4 for the parts outside the CDR3, the full variable domain is SAVISQKPSRDICQRGTSLTIQCQVDSQVTMMFWYRQQPGQSLTLIATANQGSEATYESGFVIDKFPISRPNLTFSTLTVSNMSPEDSSIYLCSVEIAGGGEKLFFGSGTQLSVL.

This rearrangement joins TRBV27 to TRBJ2-5; 7 bases match TRBD1. Germline values: CDR1 MNHEY, CDR2 SMNVEV (reference sequence). This CDR3 spans 14 amino acids. J lost 5 bases, V lost 8 bases, and 11 bases had no gene match. The DNA of the CDR3 is TGTGCCAGCGGGGGACAGTCCCTCGATGAGACCCAGTACTTC. This codes for CASGGQSLDETQYF.

This clone was recorded only once. V gene TRBV30 combines with J gene TRBJ2-1, with 7 bases aligning to TRBD2. Trimming removed 0 bases from V and 0 bases from J; junction bases left unmatched: 8. This CDR3 has 17 amino acids. Germline loops: CDR1 GTSNPN, CDR2 SVGIG (reference sequence). The CDR3 spells CAWSVRAGAISYNEQFF. The CDR3 DNA reads TGTGCCTGGAGTGTACGTGCGGGAGCAATCTCCTACAATGAGCAGTTCTTC.

V usage is TRBV25-1 and J usage is TRBJ2-3; D not certain. Germline V CDR1 and CDR2: MGHDK, SYGVNS. The CDR3 runs 16 residues. The V end lost 1 base, the J end lost 0 bases, and 11 bases lay between the germline ends. CDR3 sequence (DNA): TGTGCCAGCAGTGAATCGCAGAACTCTAGCACAGATACGCAGTATTTT. Translation: CASSESQNSSTDTQYF. The variable domain in full, completed from reference TRBV25-1 and TRBJ2-3, reads EADIYQTPRYLVIGTGKKITLECSQTMGHDKMYWYQQDPGMELHLIHYSYGVNSTEKGDLSSESTVSRIRTEHFPLTLESARPSHTSQYLCASSESQNSSTDTQYFGPGTRLTVL.

As regards this clone: Other DNA sequences in this specimen translate into the identical CDR3. This rearrangement joins TRBV9 to TRBJ2-1; 11 nucleotides agree with TRBD2. Germline CDR1 reads SGDLS; CDR2 reads YYNGEE. V shed 0 bases, J shed 7 bases, and the junction held 3 bases outside the gene matches. The CDR3 sequence is 15 residues long. For the CDR3, the DNA is TGTGCCAGCAGCGTAGGTAGCGGGAGGGGAAATGAGCAGTTCTTC. This encodes CASSVGSGRGNEQFF.

The rearrangement joins TRBV27 to TRBJ2-1; D is unclear. Germline loops: CDR1 MNHEY, CDR2 SMNVEV (reference sequence). The V end was cut by 2 bases, the J end by 5 bases, with 10 bases between. The CDR3 runs to 14 residues. In DNA form, the CDR3 reads TGTGCCAGCAGTTTAAGTGGTGGCCACAATGAGCAGTTCTTC. It yields the protein CASSLSGGHNEQFF.

This clone was recorded only once. V usage is TRBV10-2 and J usage is TRBJ2-3; TRBD2 might be the D (6 bases). The CDR3 is 17 residues long. Trimming pared 1 base from V and 6 bases from J, leaving 20 bases between. Germline values: CDR1 WSHSY, CDR2 SAAADI. The CDR3 here is CASSELRVAVPDDTQYF. CDR3 nucleotide sequence: TGCGCCAGCAGTGAGTTGAGGGTAGCGGTCCCCGATGATACGCAGTATTTT.

The chain couples TRBV6-1 to TRBJ2-7; tentatively, D is TRBD1 (5 bases). The CDR3 is 12 residues long. Looked up from germline, CDR1 is MNHNS and CDR2 is SASEGT. The CDR3 DNA reads TGTGCCAGCAGTGACCCCGAGCCGACAGTCCTCGTC. It codes for CASSDPEPTVLV.

The CDR3 DNA sequence: TGCGCCAGCAGCCAAGGACTGGGGGGCGAGCAGTACTTC. It codes for CASSQGLGGEQYF. J is TRBJ2-7 and V is TRBV4-1, with D maybe TRBD2 (6 bases). Per germline, CDR1 MGHRA and CDR2 YSYEKL. The length of the CDR3 is 13 residues. V dropped 1 base and J dropped 6 bases, with 10 bases sitting between them.